The 16 T cell receptor beta chains presented below share a single source sample, sequenced in a study of cytomegalovirus exposure and HLA in healthy donors. Primers: 60 Vbeta forward and 13 Jbeta reverse. Assay: immunoSEQ multiplex PCR; the TCRdb copy retains only in-frame clones and omits some. The sample contains 150,000 or so clones, approximately 79% of which appear only once. The specimen sequenced was PBMCs. The receptors stem from a man aged 18 to 30 in good health and CMV-seropositive.

The chain carries TRBV5-6 and TRBJ2-5; 7 bases are shared with TRBD2. Per germline, CDR1 SGHDT and CDR2 YYEEEE. V dropped 4 bases and J dropped 5; count of bases not matched to a gene: 11. The length of the CDR3 is 15 residues. The CDR3 is CASSTPGLSEETQYF. The CDR3 DNA follows: TGTGCCAGCAGCACACCGGGACTATCGGAGGAGACCCAGTACTTC.

The rearrangement uses TRBV7-9 and TRBJ2-4; 7 bases match TRBD1. Unmatched junction bases numbered 4, after V lost 4 bases and J lost 4 bases. Germline V gives CDR1 SEHNR, CDR2 FQNEAQ (reference sequence). The CDR3 has 14 amino acids. This CDR3 is CASSSWDRKNIQYF. In nucleotides, the CDR3 is TGTGCCAGCAGCTCCTGGGACAGAAAAAACATTCAGTACTTC.

The table lists this clone with a few counts. The J gene is TRBJ1-5, the V gene TRBV5-1; no definite D call. Deletions cut 0 bases from V and 5 bases from J, with 12 bases between. The CDR3 spans 15 residues. Germline CDR1 and CDR2: SGHRS and YFSETQ. The DNA for the CDR3 is TGCGCCAGCAGCTTGGCCCCCCGAGGGCATCAGCCCCAGCATTTT. Encoded protein: CASSLAPRGHQPQHF.

This clone was counted a few times. V usage is TRBV6-4 and J usage is TRBJ2-1; 11 bases agree with TRBD2. Germline trimming cut 4 bases from V and 4 bases from J; bases unmatched to any gene: 0. CDR3 size: 14 residues. Germline-derived CDR1 and CDR2 are MRHNA and SNTAGT. The CDR3, as DNA: TGTGCCAGCAGTGCTAGCGGGGGGTACAATGAGCAGTTCTTC. Translated: CASSASGGYNEQFF.

V and J are TRBV9 and TRBJ2-7; a weak D match, TRBD1 (5 bases). This CDR3 is built from 15 residues. Trimming shortened V by 0 bases and J by 7 bases, and 17 bases separated the two germline ends. CDR1 SGDLS and CDR2 YYNGEE come from the germline V gene. DNA of the CDR3: TGTGCCAGCAGCGTAGGGGCGGCGACAGCCAAGGAGCAGTACTTC. It yields the protein CASSVGAATAKEQYF.

The chain employs TRBV7-2 and TRBJ1-5; TRBD1 is a possible D gene (5 bases). The V end lost 6 bases, the J end lost 0 bases, and 18 bases lay between the germline ends. The CDR3 length is 17 residues. CDR1 is SGHTA and CDR2 is FQGNSA in the germline V gene. The CDR3 nucleotides read TGTGCCAGCAGTCCATCCCGGGTCGGACATAGCAATCAGCCCCAGCATTTT. Its protein is CASSPSRVGHSNQPQHF.

V and J are TRBV10-3 and TRBJ1-1; the match to TRBD1 covers 11 bases. Germline V gene sequence: CDR1 ENHRY, CDR2 SYGVKD. V lost 6 bases, J lost 4 bases, and 7 bases stayed unmatched. The CDR3 is 15 amino acids. DNA of the CDR3: TGTGCCATCAGGCCGGACAGGGGGCTAGGCACTGAAGCTTTCTTT. Encoded protein: CAIRPDRGLGTEAFF.

In DNA, the CDR3 is TGTGCCAGCAGTCCCACTAGCGGGGGCCGGGGTGAGCAGTTCTTC. It codes for CASSPTSGGRGEQFF. The chain carries TRBV2 and TRBJ2-1, with 11 bases identical to TRBD2. Germline CDR1 and CDR2: SNHLY and FYNNEI. The trim removed 5 bases at V and 9 bases at J, leaving 9 bases unmatched. The CDR3 consists of 15 residues.

The chain combines TRBV13 with TRBJ2-5; 9 bases line up with TRBD1. Germline CDR1 is PRHDT and CDR2 is FYEKMQ (reference sequence). CDR3 size: 16 residues. Trimming removed 5 bases from V and 5 bases from J; junction bases left unmatched: 12. The CDR3 nucleotides read TGTGCCAGCAGCCCCTTAGAAACAGGGGGCATGGAGACCCAGTACTTC. It specifies CASSPLETGGMETQYF.

The rearrangement uses TRBV10-3 and TRBJ2-7; D is unresolved. The CDR3 extends over 16 amino acids. Looked up from germline, CDR1 is ENHRY and CDR2 is SYGVKD. Trimming stripped 0 bases from V and 1 base from J, with 13 bases between. The DNA of the CDR3 is TGTGCCATCAGTGAGTCTAGGCAGGTATTATCCTACGAGCAGTACTTC. Protein sequence: CAISESRQVLSYEQYF.

J is TRBJ2-1 and V is TRBV29-1; D is possibly TRBD2 (6 bases). Trimming shortened V by 3 bases and J by 6 bases, and 9 bases separated the two germline ends. CDR3 length: 12 amino acids. CDR1 and CDR2 from the germline V gene are SQVTM and ANQGSEA. CDR3 protein: CSVEGAGNEQFF. DNA for the CDR3: TGCAGCGTTGAGGGAGCGGGCAATGAGCAGTTCTTC.

CDR3 protein: CASSENGGNQPQHF. The CDR3 DNA reads TGCGCCAGCAGCGAGAACGGGGGCAATCAGCCCCAGCATTTT. The chain joins TRBV5-1 to TRBJ1-5, with unresolved D. This CDR3 comprises 14 residues. Trimming left V 4 bases short and J 2 bases short, with 10 bases between. The germline V gene has CDR1 SGHRS and CDR2 YFSETQ.

On this clone: One end of the junction varies from germline; a read error may be responsible. This CDR3 is CASSFGARGEGETQYF. In nucleotides, the CDR3 is TGTGCTAGCAGCTTTGGGGCCAGGGGCGAGGGAGAGACCCAGTACTTC. The chain is built from TRBV7-7 and TRBJ2-5; D might be TRBD1 (6 bases). CDR3 length: 16 residues. The germline V gene has CDR1 SSHAT and CDR2 FNYEAQ (reference sequence).

The chain carries TRBV5-8 and TRBJ2-7, with 9 nucleotides matching TRBD2. Per the germline V gene, CDR1 is SGHTS and CDR2 is YDEGEE. The CDR3 consists of 16 residues. V lost 7 bases and J lost 5; bases outside the gene matches: 16. The CDR3 nucleotides read TGTGCCAGCTCCTTTGGGTATAGCGGGAGATGGAACGAGCAGTACTTC. Protein product: CASSFGYSGRWNEQYF.

The chain joins TRBV6-4 to TRBJ1-1; weak D call: TRBD1 (5 bases). The CDR3 consists of 12 residues. V lost 2 bases to trimming and J lost 10 bases, with 11 bases between them. Germline CDR1 and CDR2: MRHNA and SNTAGT. The CDR3 coding sequence is TGTGCCAGCAGTGACCCCCGCCAGGGAGCTTTCTTT. Protein sequence: CASSDPRQGAFF.

The chain combines TRBV28 with TRBJ2-3; 11 bases map to TRBD2. Unmatched junction bases numbered 10, after V lost 5 bases and J lost 0 bases. CDR1 and CDR2 (germline): MDHEN, SYDVKM. This CDR3 region has 18 residues. The CDR3 bases are TGTGCCAGCAGTCCTCCAGGATTAGCGGGGGGGAGCACAGATACGCAGTATTTT. It is translated as CASSPPGLAGGSTDTQYF.